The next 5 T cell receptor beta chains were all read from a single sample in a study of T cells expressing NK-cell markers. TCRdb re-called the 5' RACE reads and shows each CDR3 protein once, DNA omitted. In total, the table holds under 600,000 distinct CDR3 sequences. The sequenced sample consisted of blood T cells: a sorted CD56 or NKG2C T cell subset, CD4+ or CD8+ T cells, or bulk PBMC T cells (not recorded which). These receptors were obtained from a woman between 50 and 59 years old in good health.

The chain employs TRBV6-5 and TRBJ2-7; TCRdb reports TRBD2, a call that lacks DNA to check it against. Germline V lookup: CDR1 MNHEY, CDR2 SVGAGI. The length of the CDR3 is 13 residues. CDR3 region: CAVQRDFSYEQYF.

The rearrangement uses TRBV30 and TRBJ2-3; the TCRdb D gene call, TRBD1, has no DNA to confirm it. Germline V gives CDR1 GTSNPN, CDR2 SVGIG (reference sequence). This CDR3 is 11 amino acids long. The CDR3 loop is CACLGGATQYF.

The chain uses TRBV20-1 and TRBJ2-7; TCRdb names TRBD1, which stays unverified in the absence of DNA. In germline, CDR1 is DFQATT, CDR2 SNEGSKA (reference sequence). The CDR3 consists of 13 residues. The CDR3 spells CSVTGQGVYEQYF.

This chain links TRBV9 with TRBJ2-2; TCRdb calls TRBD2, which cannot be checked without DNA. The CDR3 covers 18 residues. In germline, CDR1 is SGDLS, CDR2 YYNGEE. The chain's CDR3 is CASSVGGVAGLNTGELFF. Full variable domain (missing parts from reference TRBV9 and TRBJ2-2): DSGVTQTPKHLITATGQRVTLRCSPRSGDLSVYWYQQSLDQGLQFLIQYYNGEERAKGNILERFSAQQFPDLHSELNLSSLELGDSALYFCASSVGGVAGLNTGELFFGEGSRLTVL.

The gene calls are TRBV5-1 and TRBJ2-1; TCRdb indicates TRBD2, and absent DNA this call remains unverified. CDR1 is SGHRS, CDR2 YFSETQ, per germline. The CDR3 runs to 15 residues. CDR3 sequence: CASKIGSLPPHEQFF.